The 21 T cell receptor beta chains below all came from one sample that was sequenced in a study of cytotoxic CD8 clonotypes in ibrutinib-treated CLL. Data came from immunoSEQ multiplex PCR; TCRdb stores just in-frame clones and leaves some out. The profile shows some 130,000 clones, approximately 85% of them singletons. The sequencing here drew on PBMCs, taken after 24 months of ibrutinib treatment. These receptors all stem from a human donor with chronic lymphocytic leukemia.

The chain combines TRBV19 with TRBJ1-2; D gene ambiguous. V dropped 3 bases and J dropped 7 bases, with 12 bases sitting between them. The CDR3 has 13 residues. Germline assignment: CDR1 LNHDA and CDR2 SQIVND (reference sequence). CDR3 nucleotides: TGTGCCAGTAGTATTGCTGAGTGGAGTGGCTACACCTTC. Translating it yields CASSIAEWSGYTF.

This clone was counted a single time. This rearrangement joins TRBV7-8 to TRBJ2-5, with D perhaps TRBD2 (5 bases). Germline lookup yields CDR1 SGHVS and CDR2 FQNEAQ. V was clipped by 6 bases and J by 9 bases, with 11 bases between them. The CDR3 is made up of 11 amino acids. Written as DNA, the CDR3 is TGTGCCAGCAGACGTACGAGGGCCCAGTACTTC. Translating it yields CASRRTRAQYF.

The chain links TRBV6-1 to TRBJ2-3, with D tentatively TRBD1 (5 bases). The CDR3 loop spans 13 amino acids. Deletions cut 7 bases from V and 4 bases from J, with 12 bases between. Germline CDR1 is MNHNS and CDR2 is SASEGT. CDR3 protein: CASNRRVADTQYF. The CDR3 bases are TGTGCCAGCAACCGCAGGGTAGCAGATACGCAGTATTTT.

This clone was recorded only once. The V call is TRBV2, the J call TRBJ1-5; weak D call: TRBD1 (6 bases). Germline V gene sequence: CDR1 SNHLY, CDR2 FYNNEI. This CDR3 contains 15 residues. V lost 6 bases and J lost 4, with 16 bases in between. The CDR3 sequence is CASREQGLGNQPQHF. The DNA for the CDR3 is TGTGCCAGCAGAGAGCAGGGGCTTGGGAATCAGCCCCAGCATTTT.

The chain has TRBV4-2 and TRBJ2-5; either TRBD1 or TRBD2 may supply D (5 bases each). In germline, CDR1 is LGHNA, CDR2 YNFKEQ. This CDR3 is built from 14 residues. V lost 4 bases and J 5 bases, leaving 14 bases between the germline ends. The CDR3 bases are TGTGCCAGCAGCCTGGGGGTAATTGACGAGACCCAGTACTTC. It yields the protein CASSLGVIDETQYF.

The rearrangement links TRBV9 to TRBJ2-3, with TRBD2 identical over 9 bases. With 4 bases clipped from V and 9 bases from J, the junction kept 12 bases outside the gene matches. The CDR3 is 15 amino acids. Germline-derived CDR1 and CDR2 are SGDLS and YYNGEE. CDR3 coding DNA: TGTGCCAGCAGCAGCCTTACTGCGGGGGGGCGGACGCAGTATTTT. Protein sequence: CASSSLTAGGRTQYF.

The chain recombines TRBV6-1 with TRBJ2-4, with TRBD2 identical over 8 bases. The length of the CDR3 is 13 residues. Germline V gene lookup returns CDR1 MNHNS and CDR2 SASEGT. The junction had 3 bases not matched to a gene; V was cut back by 2 bases and J by 9 bases. CDR3 coding DNA: TGTGCCAGCAGTGAACAGCGGGAGACCATTCAGTACTTC. It encodes CASSEQRETIQYF.

V usage is TRBV7-2 and J usage is TRBJ2-3; maybe TRBD2 (5 bases). Trimming left V 2 bases short and J 7 bases short, with 10 bases between. The CDR3 is 13 residues long. Germline V gene lookup returns CDR1 SGHTA and CDR2 FQGNSA. CDR3: CASSLTSTNTQYF. The CDR3 bases are TGTGCCAGCAGCTTAACTAGTACGAATACGCAGTATTTT.

The chain links TRBV28 to TRBJ1-6; 11 bases are a match to TRBD1. CDR1 and CDR2 from the germline V gene are MDHEN and SYDVKM. The CDR3 is made up of 15 amino acids. The V gene end was trimmed by 5 bases and the J gene end by 7 bases; junction bases not matched to a gene: 4. CDR3 sequence: CASSGQGARNSPLHF. CDR3 nucleotide sequence: TGTGCCAGCAGTGGACAGGGGGCAAGAAATTCACCCCTCCACTTT. Combining the CDR3 with reference TRBV28 and TRBJ1-6 gives the whole variable domain DVKVTQSSRYLVKRTGEKVFLECVQDMDHENMFWYRQDPGLGLRLIYFSYDVKMKEKGDIPEGYSVSREKKERFSLILESASTNQTSMYLCASSGQGARNSPLHFGNGTRLTVT.

The chain carries TRBV10-3 and TRBJ1-1; D ambiguous. V dropped 4 bases and J dropped 0 bases, with 9 bases sitting between them. Germline V lookup: CDR1 ENHRY, CDR2 SYGVKD. This CDR3 has 14 residues. The CDR3 DNA reads TGTGCCATCAGTGTAAAGGGATTGAACACTGAAGCTTTCTTT. It translates to CAISVKGLNTEAFF.

The gene calls are TRBV11-2 and TRBJ2-3, with D hard to call. The CDR3 runs 11 residues. The germline V gene encodes CDR1 SGHAT and CDR2 FQNNGV. Trimming removed 5 bases from V and 7 bases from J, with 7 bases in between. The CDR3 is CASSTAYTQYF. In nucleotides, the CDR3 is TGTGCCAGCAGCACGGCCTATACGCAGTATTTT.

The CDR3 loop is CASSEQGAGANVLTF. CDR3 DNA: TGTGCCAGCAGTGAGCAGGGGGCTGGGGCCAACGTCCTGACTTTC. This rearrangement joins TRBV6-1 to TRBJ2-6; TRBD1 aligns across 7 bases. Germline CDR1 reads MNHNS; CDR2 reads SASEGT. CDR3 length equals 15 residues. V dropped 3 bases and J dropped 2; count of bases not matched to a gene: 1.

This chain joins TRBV28 and TRBJ1-1; D unresolved. CDR1 and CDR2 (germline): MDHEN, SYDVKM. This CDR3 spans 14 amino acids. V was clipped by 5 bases and J by 2 bases, with 12 bases between them. Written as DNA, the CDR3 is TGTGCCAGCAGTGCGGCCGGATCTAACACTGAAGCTTTCTTT. It is translated as CASSAAGSNTEAFF. The complete variable domain, with remaining parts taken from reference TRBV28 and TRBJ1-1, reads DVKVTQSSRYLVKRTGEKVFLECVQDMDHENMFWYRQDPGLGLRLIYFSYDVKMKEKGDIPEGYSVSREKKERFSLILESASTNQTSMYLCASSAAGSNTEAFFGQGTRLTVV.

This chain links TRBV6-5 with TRBJ2-7; D is possibly TRBD1 (5 bases). Deletions cut 2 bases from V and 4 bases from J, with 12 bases between. Looked up from germline, CDR1 is MNHEY and CDR2 is SVGAGI. There are 14 residues in the CDR3. The chain's CDR3 is CASSYRAGSYEQYF. As DNA, the CDR3 is TGTGCCAGCAGTTACCGTGCAGGGTCGTACGAGCAGTACTTC.

The chain has TRBV7-2 and TRBJ1-2, with 11 positions matching TRBD1. The germline V gene encodes CDR1 SGHTA and CDR2 FQGNSA. The CDR3 extends over 15 amino acids. V shed 1 base, J shed 7 bases, and the junction held 5 bases outside the gene matches. CDR3 loop: CASSLVTGTGGGYTF. The CDR3, as DNA: TGTGCCAGCAGCTTAGTGACCGGGACAGGGGGTGGCTACACCTTC.

V usage is TRBV28 and J usage is TRBJ1-5, with unresolved D. The CDR3 contains 16 residues. V lost 4 bases to trimming and J lost 0 bases, with 13 bases between them. CDR1 and CDR2 from the germline V gene are MDHEN and SYDVKM. DNA for the CDR3: TGTGCCAGCAGTTGGGAAGGTTCCTATAGCAATCAGCCCCAGCATTTT. Protein product: CASSWEGSYSNQPQHF.

The table lists this clone with a count of one. V and J are TRBV5-1 and TRBJ2-1; 8 bases line up with TRBD1. CDR3 length: 14 amino acids. V lost 4 bases, J lost 6 bases, and 6 bases stayed unmatched. The germline CDR1 and CDR2 sequences are SGHRS and YFSETQ. The CDR3, as DNA: TGCGCCAGCAGCCACGGGACAGGAAGCAATGAGCAGTTCTTC. Translation gives CASSHGTGSNEQFF.

The rearrangement joins TRBV19 to TRBJ2-1; 10 bases match TRBD1. After removal of 9 bases from V and 8 bases from J, the junction contained 10 bases not matched to a gene. Germline V gene lookup returns CDR1 LNHDA and CDR2 SQIVND (reference sequence). This CDR3 comprises 14 residues. CDR3 in DNA: TGTGCCAGCATTCGACAGGGGGCTAATGATGAGCAGTTCTTC. Amino acid sequence: CASIRQGANDEQFF.

The chain joins TRBV2 to TRBJ1-6; TRBD1 is a possible D gene (6 bases). Trimming cost V 5 bases and J 7 bases, with 21 bases left between them. The CDR3 totals 17 residues. Looked up from germline, CDR1 is SNHLY and CDR2 is FYNNEI. In nucleotides, the CDR3 is TGTGCCAGCAGTCCCCTCAACGAGGGGGGTAGGAATTCACCCCTCCACTTT. Protein product: CASSPLNEGGRNSPLHF.

V usage is TRBV6-6 and J usage is TRBJ1-6; D is undetermined. CDR3 length equals 15 residues. The germline gives CDR1 MNHNY, CDR2 SVGAGI (reference sequence). V was shortened by 6 bases and J by 0 bases, with 9 bases between the two germline ends. CDR3: CASRPVSSYNSPLHF. The CDR3 DNA is TGTGCCAGCAGACCCGTAAGCTCCTATAATTCACCCCTCCACTTT.

J is TRBJ2-1 and V is TRBV5-6; D gene unclear. Deletions cut 2 bases from V and 6 bases from J, with 3 bases between. CDR1 is SGHDT, CDR2 YYEEEE, per germline. The CDR3 runs to 11 residues. CDR3 nucleotides: TGTGCCAGCAGCTTACCCAATGAGCAGTTCTTC. It translates to CASSLPNEQFF.